The sequence of this TCR beta chain was determined in a study of cytomegalovirus exposure and HLA in healthy donors. Regarding this clone: The antigen is unknown.

This PCR relied on a set of 60 Vbeta primers and 13 Jbeta primers. Using immunoSEQ multiplex PCR, the repertoire was profiled, and TCRdb retains in-frame clones only, with some absent. The table has fewer than 80,000 clones, roughly 77% seen once; the top ten hold 20% to 25%. General study points: In a later analysis, donors in an Asian-associated ancestry cluster reportedly had fewer N-insertions in productive TCRs than the cohort mean. Data from an earlier analysis indicated that most TCR beta V segments were productive either about 87% or about 30% of the time.

This CDR3 region has 15 residues. Germline values: CDR1 WSHSY, CDR2 SAAADI. Trimming took 5 bases from V and 0 from J, leaving 8 bases between them. Healthy bone marrow donors formed the donor group. The sequencing sample was made of PBMCs. The rearrangement joins TRBV10-2 to TRBJ2-6; D is ambiguous. This clonotype originated in a woman aged 40-49 years in good health and CMV-seropositive. The CDR3 spells CASSPVGSGANVLTF. CDR3 coding DNA: TGCGCCAGCAGTCCCGTCGGCTCTGGGGCCAACGTCCTGACTTTC.